These T cell receptor beta chains were read from a single sample in a study of response to subunit inactivated influenza vaccine. TCRdb re-analysed the RT-PCR reads in MiXCR, keeping a single row per CDR3 protein. The profile shows about 780,000 distinct CDR3 sequences, about 18% of them singletons. This material consisted of PBMCs from blood, taken more than 4 days after vaccination. The receptors here all came from a man in his fifties who received an inactivated influenza vaccine. The CDR3 runs from the conserved cysteine through the conserved F or W. The order of the fields is clone size, V gene, D gene, J gene, CDR3 protein, CDR3 DNA. The D gene is left open where the match is weak. Size tells how often a clone was seen (once, few, many) or the class of an expanded clone, and some rows leave it out.

.	TRBV27	TRBD1	TRBJ2-3	CASSLSPGTASTDTQYF	TGTGCCAGCAGTTTATCACCGGGGACAGCTAGCACAGATACGCAGTATTTT
.	TRBV5-1	.	TRBJ2-1	CASSRNSGDAYNEQFF	TGCGCCAGCAGCCGAAATAGCGGAGACGCCTACAATGAGCAGTTCTTC
few	TRBV2	.	TRBJ2-2	CASSDRSSGELFF	TGTGCCAGCAGTGACCGGTCTTCCGGGGAGCTGTTTTTT
.	TRBV25-1	TRBD1	TRBJ2-5	CASMKQGRETQYF	TGTGCCAGCATGAAACAGGGGAGAGAGACCCAGTACTTC
few	TRBV5-5	.	TRBJ2-2	CASSLMWLGTNTGELFF	TGTGCCAGCAGCTTGATGTGGTTGGGGACTAACACCGGGGAGCTGTTTTTT
.	TRBV7-6	.	TRBJ2-1	CASSPFTESDYNEQFF	TGTGCCAGCAGCCCCTTTACCGAATCGGACTACAATGAGCAGTTCTTC
many	TRBV7-2	TRBD1	TRBJ1-2	CASSTRTGGGYGYTF	TGTGCCAGCAGCACGCGGACAGGGGGAGGTTATGGCTACACCTTC
few	TRBV5-6	TRBD2	TRBJ2-1	CASRTGLAGVLVGDEQFF	TGTGCCAGCAGAACGGGACTAGCGGGAGTCCTTGTCGGGGATGAGCAGTTCTTC
few	TRBV20-1	TRBD2	TRBJ2-1	CSARPQPPTSATYNEQFF	TGCAGTGCTAGACCGCAGCCCCCTACTAGCGCGACCTACAATGAGCAGTTCTTC
.	TRBV28	TRBD1	TRBJ2-3	CASSTPPGTGGKTDTQYF	TGTGCCAGCAGTACACCCCCAGGGACAGGGGGCAAGACAGATACGCAGTATTTT
few	TRBV5-1	.	TRBJ1-1	CASSSRLDTEAFF	TGCGCCAGCAGCAGCCGTCTGGACACTGAAGCTTTCTTT
few	TRBV10-3	.	TRBJ2-2	CAISSQAVAGGELFF	TGTGCCATCAGTTCCCAAGCGGTAGCCGGCGGGGAGCTGTTTTTT
many	TRBV15	.	TRBJ2-7	CATSRVDSASYEQYF	TGTGCCACCAGCAGAGTCGACAGTGCATCCTACGAGCAGTACTTC
.	TRBV12-3/TRBV12-4	.	TRBJ1-1	CASTPSGRRNTEAFF	TGTGCCAGCACCCCATCGGGACGTCGGAACACTGAAGCTTTCTTT
few	TRBV20-1	TRBD1	TRBJ1-2	CSAKQGNYGYTF	TGCAGTGCTAAACAGGGGAACTATGGCTACACCTTC
.	TRBV11-2	.	TRBJ2-7	CASSCGGHRGMGAYEQYF	TGTGCCAGCAGCTGCGGGGGACATCGGGGTATGGGGGCCTACGAGCAGTACTTC
many	TRBV9	TRBD1	TRBJ2-1	CASSSPTGHSYNEQFF	TGTGCCAGCAGCTCCCCGACAGGGCACTCCTACAATGAGCAGTTCTTC
few	TRBV18	.	TRBJ2-2	CASSPRLLTGELFF	TGTGCCAGCTCACCACGCCTACTAACCGGGGAGCTGTTTTTT
few	TRBV9	.	TRBJ2-3	CASSVNRSPDTQYF	TGTGCCAGCAGCGTAAACAGGAGTCCAGATACGCAGTATTTT
few	TRBV20-1	.	TRBJ2-2	CSASQTSAGELFF	TGCAGTGCTAGTCAGACATCAGCCGGGGAGCTGTTTTTT